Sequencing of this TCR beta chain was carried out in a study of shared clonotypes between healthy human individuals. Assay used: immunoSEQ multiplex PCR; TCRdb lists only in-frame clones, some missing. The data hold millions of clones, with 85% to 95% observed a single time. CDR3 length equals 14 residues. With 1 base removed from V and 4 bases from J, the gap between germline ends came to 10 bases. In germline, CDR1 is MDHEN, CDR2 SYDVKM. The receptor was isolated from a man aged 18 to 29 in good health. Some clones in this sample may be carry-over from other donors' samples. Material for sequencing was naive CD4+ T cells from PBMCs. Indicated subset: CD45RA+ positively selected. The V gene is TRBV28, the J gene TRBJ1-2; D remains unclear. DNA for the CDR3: TGTGCCAGCAGTTTATCACCGGCTGCCTATGGCTACACCTTC. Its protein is CASSLSPAAYGYTF.